This T cell receptor (beta chain) was recovered during a study of Ad26.COV2.S vaccination and SARS-CoV-2 variants. The study, taken as a whole, reports: In TCR breadth and depth analyses, total T cell responses may have been underestimated.

Treatment specified: around 19 received Ad26.COV2.S at low or high dose, single or two shots; 5 received placebo; per-sample allocation not given. Samples analyzed were those drawn on day 63 after the first vaccine or placebo injection. The vaccine delivered Wuhan-strain SARS-CoV-2 spike through an Ad26 vector. For this clone: What it binds is unknown.

Data came from immunoSEQ multiplex PCR; TCRdb stores just in-frame clones and leaves some out. The sample holds about 380,000 clones, 83% seen once. Germline lookup yields CDR1 KGHSH and CDR2 LQKENI. Trimming cost V 3 bases and J 4 bases, with 9 bases left between them. CDR3 length: 13 residues. The sequenced sample was peripheral blood, obtained in a trial of Ad26.COV2.S vaccine versus placebo. This TCR derives from a person aged 18-60 years who received the Ad26.COV2.S COVID-19 vaccine or a placebo. This sequence joins TRBV18 and TRBJ1-2, with D unresolved. The chain's CDR3 is CASSPSGSYGYTF. CDR3 in DNA: TGTGCCAGCTCACCCTCGGGTTCCTATGGCTACACCTTC.